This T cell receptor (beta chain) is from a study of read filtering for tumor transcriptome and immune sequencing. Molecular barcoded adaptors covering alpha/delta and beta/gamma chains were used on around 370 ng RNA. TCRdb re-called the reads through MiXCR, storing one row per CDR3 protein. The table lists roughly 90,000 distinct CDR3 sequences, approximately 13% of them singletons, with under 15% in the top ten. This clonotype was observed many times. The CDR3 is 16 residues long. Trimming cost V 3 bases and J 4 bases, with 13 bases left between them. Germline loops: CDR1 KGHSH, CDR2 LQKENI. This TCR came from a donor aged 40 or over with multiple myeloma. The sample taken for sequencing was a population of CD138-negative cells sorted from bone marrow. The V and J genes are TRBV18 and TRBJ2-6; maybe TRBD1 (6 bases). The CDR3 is CASSPKTGSGANVLTF. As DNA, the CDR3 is TGTGCCAGCTCACCGAAAACAGGGTCCGGGGCCAACGTCCTGACTTTC. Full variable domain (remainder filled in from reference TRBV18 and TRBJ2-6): NAGVMQNPRHLVRRRGQEARLRCSPMKGHSHVYWYRQLPEEGLKFMVYLQKENIIDESGMPKERFSAEFPKEGPSILRIQQVVRGDSAAYFCASSPKTGSGANVLTFGAGSRLTVL.